Below, 28 T cell receptor beta chains from the same sample are listed, as sequenced in a study of T cells expressing NK-cell markers. TCRdb reprocessed the 5' RACE reads, with one entry per CDR3 protein and no DNA. This sample contains 500,000 to 700,000 distinct CDR3 sequences. The sequenced sample was blood T cells: a sorted CD56 or NKG2C T cell subset, CD4+ or CD8+ T cells, or bulk PBMC T cells (not recorded which). The receptors derive from a man aged 18 to 30 in good health.

The J gene is TRBJ2-3, the V gene TRBV28; without DNA, the TCRdb call of TRBD1 cannot be checked. The V gene's germline CDR1 is MDHEN and CDR2 SYDVKM. The CDR3 totals 16 residues. This CDR3 is CASSPLVVERGDTQYF.

CDR3: CASSLSGAGVRREQYF. The V gene is TRBV7-2, the J gene TRBJ2-7; TCRdb indicates TRBD2, and absent DNA this call remains unverified. Germline CDR1 reads SGHTA; CDR2 reads FQGNSA. There are 16 residues in the CDR3.

This chain uses TRBV29-1 with TRBJ2-2; TCRdb names TRBD2, which stays unverified in the absence of DNA. The CDR3 contains 13 residues. CDR1 SQVTM and CDR2 ANQGSEA come from the germline V gene. CDR3 sequence reads: CSVASGNGGELFF.

The V call is TRBV27, the J call TRBJ2-3; absent DNA, TCRdb's TRBD1 call cannot be checked. The CDR3 loop spans 15 amino acids. CDR1 is MNHEY, CDR2 SMNVEV, per germline (reference sequence). CDR3: CASSPLGDGTDTQYF.

The gene calls are TRBV24-1 and TRBJ2-3; TCRdb's D call, TRBD2, is unchecked because there is no DNA. The CDR3 totals 15 residues. The germline V gene encodes CDR1 KGHDR and CDR2 SFDVKD. The CDR3 spells CATSDGGRFTDTQYF.

The rearrangement links TRBV11-2 to TRBJ1-6. This CDR3 is built from 13 residues. The germline V gene encodes CDR1 SGHAT and CDR2 FQNNGV. This CDR3 reads CASSSVQASPLHF. The entire variable domain, with the rest obtained from reference TRBV11-2 and TRBJ1-6, is as follows: EAGVAQSPRYKIIEKRQSVAFWCNPISGHATLYWYQQILGQGPKLLIQFQNNGVVDDSQLPKDRFSAERLKGVDSTLKIQPAKLEDSAVYLCASSSVQASPLHFGNGTRLTVT.

The V and J genes are TRBV7-3 and TRBJ2-1; TCRdb's D gene call, TRBD2, goes unchecked for lack of DNA. Per the germline V gene, CDR1 is SGHTA and CDR2 is FQGTGA. CDR3 length: 20 residues. The CDR3 spells CASSLNAGTSGGSSYNEQFF.

CDR3: CASSLPTGALFF. The V call is TRBV7-6, the J call TRBJ1-4. The germline V gene has CDR1 SGHVS and CDR2 FNYEAQ. There are 12 residues in the CDR3.

The V call is TRBV5-1, the J call TRBJ2-3; TCRdb proposes TRBD1, but this gene call is untestable without DNA. This CDR3 has 13 amino acids. CDR1 is SGHRS and CDR2 is YFSETQ in the germline V gene. The CDR3 loop is CASSASGRDTQYF.

The chain recombines TRBV15 with TRBJ2-1; TCRdb's D gene call, TRBD2, goes unchecked for lack of DNA. CDR3 size: 16 residues. The germline V gene has CDR1 LNHNV and CDR2 YYDKDF (reference sequence). The CDR3 sequence is CATSPTTSGYYNEQFF.

This chain connects TRBV29-1 to TRBJ2-1. This CDR3 contains 12 residues. Germline V gene sequence: CDR1 SQVTM, CDR2 ANQGSEA. CDR3 in amino acids: CSVDLIDDEQFF.

V usage is TRBV12-3 or TRBV12-4 and J usage is TRBJ2-3. The CDR3 consists of 16 residues. The CDR3 loop is CASSLALIASTDTQYF.

The J gene is TRBJ2-3, the V gene TRBV24-1; TCRdb's D call, TRBD1, is unchecked because there is no DNA. The germline CDR1 and CDR2 sequences are KGHDR and SFDVKD. The CDR3 has 16 residues. The CDR3 sequence: CATSDLGAGGKDTQYF.

CDR3 protein: CSADAGPDYEQYF. The chain employs TRBV20-1 and TRBJ2-7. The CDR3 is 13 amino acids. CDR1 is DFQATT, CDR2 SNEGSKA, per germline (reference sequence).

The rearrangement uses TRBV5-1 and TRBJ2-1; TCRdb indicates TRBD2, and absent DNA this call remains unverified. Germline CDR1 and CDR2: SGHRS and YFSETQ. The CDR3 is 15 residues long. CDR3 amino acids: CASYTGGLPLNEQFF.

The chain employs TRBV5-1 and TRBJ2-3; lacking DNA, the TRBD1 call made by TCRdb goes unchecked. The CDR3 has 17 amino acids. From germline, CDR1 is SGHRS and CDR2 YFSETQ. The CDR3 protein is CASSVGIGGGFTDTQYF.

This chain joins TRBV15 and TRBJ2-2. The CDR3 has 17 amino acids. Looked up from germline, CDR1 is LNHNV and CDR2 is YYDKDF (reference sequence). CDR3 region: CATSRDLSAANTGELFF. Looking up the rest from reference TRBV15 and TRBJ2-2 gives the full variable domain: DAMVIQNPRYQVTQFGKPVTLSCSQTLNHNVMYWYQQKSSQAPKLLFHYYDKDFNNEADTPDNFQSRRPNTSFCFLDIRSPGLGDTAMYLCATSRDLSAANTGELFFGEGSRLTVL.

V is TRBV20-1 and J is TRBJ1-4; TCRdb gives TRBD1 as the D gene, but with no DNA this cannot be confirmed. CDR1 is DFQATT, CDR2 SNEGSKA, per germline (reference sequence). This CDR3 comprises 16 residues. This CDR3 reads CSARVPVEVFREKLFF.

The rearrangement links TRBV5-6 to TRBJ2-5. Per germline, CDR1 SGHDT and CDR2 YYEEEE. This CDR3 comprises 14 residues. The CDR3: CASSFAGDRETQYF.

The rearrangement joins TRBV9 to TRBJ1-2; without DNA, the TCRdb call of TRBD1 cannot be checked. Germline assignment: CDR1 SGDLS and CDR2 YYNGEE. The CDR3 consists of 14 residues. CDR3 loop: CASSVGVTGNGYTF.

The chain carries TRBV6-2 or TRBV6-3 and TRBJ2-7. This CDR3 spans 15 amino acids. Germline V gene data show CDR1 as MNHEY and CDR2 as SVGEGT. The CDR3 sequence is CASSYTGVSSYEQYF.

This chain joins TRBV5-5 and TRBJ1-1. The germline V gene encodes CDR1 SGHKS and CDR2 YYEKEE (reference sequence). The CDR3 has 15 amino acids. This CDR3 reads CASSFRRISNTEAFF.

The genes are TRBV4-1 and TRBJ2-3. This CDR3 has 14 residues. Germline CDR1 reads MGHRA; CDR2 reads YSYEKL. CDR3 amino acids: CASSQAWGTDTQYF.

The rearrangement uses TRBV5-5 and TRBJ1-1. Germline CDR1 reads SGHKS; CDR2 reads YYEKEE (reference sequence). The CDR3 extends over 15 amino acids. The CDR3 is CASSLLGIGHTEAFF. The whole variable domain, filled in from reference TRBV5-5 and TRBJ1-1, reads DAGVTQSPTHLIKTRGQQVTLRCSPISGHKSVSWYQQVLGQGPQFIFQYYEKEERGRGNFPDRFSARQFPNYSSELNVNALLLGDSALYLCASSLLGIGHTEAFFGQGTRLTVV.

V and J are TRBV10-3 and TRBJ2-5. Germline CDR1 ENHRY, CDR2 SYGVKD. The CDR3 has 17 amino acids. The CDR3 sequence: CAISELGLLVLQETQYF.

This chain connects TRBV11-3 to TRBJ2-3; TCRdb's D call of TRBD2 is untestable without DNA. This CDR3 contains 16 residues. Germline lookup yields CDR1 SGHNT and CDR2 YENEEA. The CDR3: CASSGRTSGSQDTQYF.

The gene calls are TRBV6-1 and TRBJ2-2; TCRdb outputs TRBD1, but without DNA this stays unchecked. Germline V gene data show CDR1 as MNHNS and CDR2 as SASEGT. The CDR3 loop spans 14 amino acids. The CDR3 sequence is CASSRVWGTGELFF.

The chain combines TRBV29-1 with TRBJ2-1; the TCRdb call, TRBD1, lacks DNA for checking. The CDR3 totals 12 residues. The germline gives CDR1 SQVTM, CDR2 ANQGSEA. This CDR3 reads CSVAFGIHEQFF.